The following is a TCR beta chain sequence with its context. The antigen is not known. Germline CDR1 SQVTM, CDR2 ANQGSEA. Trimming removed 0 bases at V and 3 bases at J, with 12 bases between. The CDR3 covers 14 residues. The sample is drawn from a study of T cells in localized non-small cell lung cancer. Whole-study results and caveats: Increased T cell density in blood showed an association with longer overall survival. Uninvolved nearby lung showed the greatest T cell clonality, exceeding that found in tumor. Heterogeneity remains possible because sequencing was limited to only one tumor region. Adjacent lung was found to contain a median approximately 50 of the top 100 tumor clones.

Some clones are missing from TCRdb's copy, which holds only in-frame ones; the method was immunoSEQ multiplex PCR. The sample contains just under 80,000 clones, 80% of which appear only once. The TCR sequence derives from a female donor over 55 with stage I lung adenocarcinoma. Sequenced material: peripheral blood, taken before any cancer treatment. The chain employs TRBV29-1 and TRBJ2-7, with D possibly TRBD2 on 5 matching bases. Here the CDR3 reads CSVEEEGTDYEQYF. The CDR3 DNA follows: TGCAGCGTTGAAGAAGAGGGAACCGACTACGAGCAGTACTTC.